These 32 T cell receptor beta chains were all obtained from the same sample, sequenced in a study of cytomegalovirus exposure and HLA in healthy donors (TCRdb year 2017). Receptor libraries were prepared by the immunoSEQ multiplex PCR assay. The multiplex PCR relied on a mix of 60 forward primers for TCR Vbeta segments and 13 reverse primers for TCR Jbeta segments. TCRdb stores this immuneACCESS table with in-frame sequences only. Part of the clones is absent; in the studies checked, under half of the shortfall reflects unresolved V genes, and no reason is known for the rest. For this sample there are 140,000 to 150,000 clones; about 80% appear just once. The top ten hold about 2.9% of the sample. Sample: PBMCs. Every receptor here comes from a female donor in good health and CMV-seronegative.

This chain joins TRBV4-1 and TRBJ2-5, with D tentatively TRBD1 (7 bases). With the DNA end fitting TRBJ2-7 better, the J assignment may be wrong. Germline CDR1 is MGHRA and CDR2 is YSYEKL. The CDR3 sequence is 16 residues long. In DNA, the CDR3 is TGCGCCAGCAGCCCACAGGGGACTCGAATCCCCTACGAGCAGTACTTC. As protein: CASSPQGTRIPYEQYF.

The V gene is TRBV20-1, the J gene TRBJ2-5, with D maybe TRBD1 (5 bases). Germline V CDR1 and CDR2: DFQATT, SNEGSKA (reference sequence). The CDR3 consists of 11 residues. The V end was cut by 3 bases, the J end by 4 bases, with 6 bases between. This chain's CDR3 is CSARGPETQYF. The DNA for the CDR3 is TGCAGTGCTAGGGGGCCAGAGACCCAGTACTTC.

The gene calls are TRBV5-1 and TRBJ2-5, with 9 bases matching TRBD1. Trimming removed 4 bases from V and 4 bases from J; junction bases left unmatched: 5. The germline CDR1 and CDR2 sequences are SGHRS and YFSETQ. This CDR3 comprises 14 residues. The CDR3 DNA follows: TGCGCCAGCAGCGATGGACAGGGGTTAGAGACCCAGTACTTC. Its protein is CASSDGQGLETQYF.

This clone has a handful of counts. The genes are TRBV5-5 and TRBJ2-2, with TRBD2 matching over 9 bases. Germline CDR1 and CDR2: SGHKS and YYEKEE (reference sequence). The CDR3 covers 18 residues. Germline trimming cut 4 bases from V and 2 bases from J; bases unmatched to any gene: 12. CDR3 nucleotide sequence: TGTGCCAGCAGCACGACGGGGGGCGGGAGGGTAAACACCGGGGAGCTGTTTTTT. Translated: CASSTTGGGRVNTGELFF.

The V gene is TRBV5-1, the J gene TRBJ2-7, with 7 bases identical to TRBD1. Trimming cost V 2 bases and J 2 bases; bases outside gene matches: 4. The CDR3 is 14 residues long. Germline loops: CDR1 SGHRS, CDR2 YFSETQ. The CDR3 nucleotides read TGCGCCAGCAGCTTACAGGGGACAACCTACGAGCAGTACTTC. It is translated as CASSLQGTTYEQYF.

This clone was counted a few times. The CDR3 coding sequence is TGTGCCAGCAGCGCCCCACAGGGGGCCACGCAGTATTTT. Translation gives CASSAPQGATQYF. The rearrangement uses TRBV7-2 and TRBJ2-3, with 9 bases aligning to TRBD1. The V gene end was trimmed by 5 bases and the J gene end by 9 bases; junction bases not matched to a gene: 6. CDR1 and CDR2 (germline): SGHTA, FQGNSA. CDR3 size: 13 residues.

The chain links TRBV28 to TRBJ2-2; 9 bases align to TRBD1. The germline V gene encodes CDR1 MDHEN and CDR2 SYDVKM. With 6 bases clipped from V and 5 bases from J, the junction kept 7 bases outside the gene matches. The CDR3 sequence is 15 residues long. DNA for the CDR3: TGTGCCAGCAGGAAACAGGGGGCTTCGACCGGGGAGCTGTTTTTT. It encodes CASRKQGASTGELFF.

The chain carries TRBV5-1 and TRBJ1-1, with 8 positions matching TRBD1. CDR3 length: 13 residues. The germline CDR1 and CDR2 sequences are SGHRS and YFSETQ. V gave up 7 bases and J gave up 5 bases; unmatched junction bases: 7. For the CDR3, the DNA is TGCGCCAGCGGCAGGGGGCAGGGTACTGAAGCTTTCTTT. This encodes CASGRGQGTEAFF.

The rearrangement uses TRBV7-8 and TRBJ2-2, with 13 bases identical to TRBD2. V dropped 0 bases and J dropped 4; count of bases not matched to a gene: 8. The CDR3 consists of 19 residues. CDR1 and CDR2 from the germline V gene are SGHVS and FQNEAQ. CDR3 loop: CASSLAQLAGGPGTGELFF. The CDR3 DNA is TGTGCCAGCAGCTTAGCTCAACTAGCGGGAGGGCCGGGCACCGGGGAGCTGTTTTTT.

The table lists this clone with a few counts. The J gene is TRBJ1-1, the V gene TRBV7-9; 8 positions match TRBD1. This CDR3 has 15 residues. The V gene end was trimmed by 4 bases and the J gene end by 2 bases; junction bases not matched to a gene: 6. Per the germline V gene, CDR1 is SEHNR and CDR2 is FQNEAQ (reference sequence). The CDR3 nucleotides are TGTGCCAGCAGCTCCCCCGGGACAGGAAACACTGAAGCTTTCTTT. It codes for CASSSPGTGNTEAFF.

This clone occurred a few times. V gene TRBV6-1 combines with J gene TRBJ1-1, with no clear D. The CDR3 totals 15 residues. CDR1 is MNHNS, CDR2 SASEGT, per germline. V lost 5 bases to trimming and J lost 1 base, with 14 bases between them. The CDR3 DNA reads TGTGCCAGCAGTAAATCAGGTCGATCGAACACTGAAGCTTTCTTT. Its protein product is CASSKSGRSNTEAFF.

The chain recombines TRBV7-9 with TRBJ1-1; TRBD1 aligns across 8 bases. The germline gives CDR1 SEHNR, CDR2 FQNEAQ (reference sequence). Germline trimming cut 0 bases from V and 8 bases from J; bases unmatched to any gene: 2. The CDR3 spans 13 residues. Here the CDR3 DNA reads TGTGCCAGCAGCTTAGCGAGGACAGGGGAAGCTTTCTTT. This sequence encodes CASSLARTGEAFF.

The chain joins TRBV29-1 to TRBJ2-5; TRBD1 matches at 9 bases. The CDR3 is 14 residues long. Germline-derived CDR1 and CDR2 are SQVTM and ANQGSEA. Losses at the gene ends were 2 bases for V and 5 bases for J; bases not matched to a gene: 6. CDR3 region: CSVEPTGGYETQYF. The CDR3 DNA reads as TGCAGCGTTGAACCGACAGGGGGTTACGAGACCCAGTACTTC.

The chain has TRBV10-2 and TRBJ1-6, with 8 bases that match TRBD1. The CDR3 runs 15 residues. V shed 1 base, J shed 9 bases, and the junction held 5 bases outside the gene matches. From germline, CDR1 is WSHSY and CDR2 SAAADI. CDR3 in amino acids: CASSEWGQESSPLHF. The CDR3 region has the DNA TGCGCCAGCAGTGAGTGGGGACAGGAGTCTTCACCCCTCCACTTT.

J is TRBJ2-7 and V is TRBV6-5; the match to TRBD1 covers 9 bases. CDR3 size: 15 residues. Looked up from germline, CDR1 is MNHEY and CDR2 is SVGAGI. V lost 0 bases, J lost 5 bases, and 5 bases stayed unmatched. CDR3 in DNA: TGTGCCAGCAGTTACTCGGGACAGGGACTTAACGAGCAGTACTTC. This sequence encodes CASSYSGQGLNEQYF.

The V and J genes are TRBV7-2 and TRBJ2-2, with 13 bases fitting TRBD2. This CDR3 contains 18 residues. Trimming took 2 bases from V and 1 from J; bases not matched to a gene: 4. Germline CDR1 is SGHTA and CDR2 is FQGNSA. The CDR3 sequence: CASSLKLAGGWNTGELFF. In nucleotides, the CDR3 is TGTGCCAGCAGCTTAAAACTAGCGGGGGGGTGGAACACCGGGGAGCTGTTTTTT.

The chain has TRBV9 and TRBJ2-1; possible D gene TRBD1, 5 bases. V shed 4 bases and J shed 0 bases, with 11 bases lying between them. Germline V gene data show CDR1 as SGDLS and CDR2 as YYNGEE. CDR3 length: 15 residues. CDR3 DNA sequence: TGTGCCAGCAGCTCCTCAGGGAACTCCTACAATGAGCAGTTCTTC. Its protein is CASSSSGNSYNEQFF.

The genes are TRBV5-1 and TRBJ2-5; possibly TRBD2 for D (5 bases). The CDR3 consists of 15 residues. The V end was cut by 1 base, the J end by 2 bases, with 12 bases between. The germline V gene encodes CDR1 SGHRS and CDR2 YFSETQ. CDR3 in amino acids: CASSLRAGSQETQYF. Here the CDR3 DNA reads TGCGCCAGCAGCTTGAGGGCGGGTTCGCAAGAGACCCAGTACTTC.

Here the CDR3 reads CASSFGVYEQYF. The CDR3 coding sequence is TGTGCCAGCAGTTTCGGGGTCTACGAGCAGTACTTC. This chain connects TRBV28 to TRBJ2-7, with a weak D call TRBD2 (5 bases). The V and J ends lost 3 bases and 3 bases respectively, with 6 bases between them. The CDR3 is made up of 12 amino acids. Germline V gives CDR1 MDHEN, CDR2 SYDVKM.

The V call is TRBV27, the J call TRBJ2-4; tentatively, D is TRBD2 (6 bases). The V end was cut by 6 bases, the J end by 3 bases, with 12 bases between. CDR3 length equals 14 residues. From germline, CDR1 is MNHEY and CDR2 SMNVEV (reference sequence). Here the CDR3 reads CASRAGGIKNIQYF. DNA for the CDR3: TGTGCCAGCAGAGCAGGCGGGATCAAAAACATTCAGTACTTC.

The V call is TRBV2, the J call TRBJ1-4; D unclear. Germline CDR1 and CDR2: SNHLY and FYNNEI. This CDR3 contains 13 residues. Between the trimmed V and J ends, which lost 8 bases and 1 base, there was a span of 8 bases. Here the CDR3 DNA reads TGTGCCAGCGGTAAACAAACTAATGAAAAACTGTTTTTT. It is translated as CASGKQTNEKLFF.

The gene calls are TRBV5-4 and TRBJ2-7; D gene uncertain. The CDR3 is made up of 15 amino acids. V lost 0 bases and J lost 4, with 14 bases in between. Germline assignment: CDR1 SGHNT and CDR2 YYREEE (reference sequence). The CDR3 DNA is TGTGCCAGCAGCTTGGTTTCCACAAAGATTTACGAGCAGTACTTC. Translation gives CASSLVSTKIYEQYF.

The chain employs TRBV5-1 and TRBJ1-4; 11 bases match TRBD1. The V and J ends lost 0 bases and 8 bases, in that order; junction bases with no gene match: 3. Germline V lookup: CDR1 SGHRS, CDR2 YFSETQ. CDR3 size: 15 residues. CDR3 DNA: TGCGCCAGCAGCTTGGCGGGACAGGGGGGAGAAAAACTGTTTTTT. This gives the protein CASSLAGQGGEKLFF.

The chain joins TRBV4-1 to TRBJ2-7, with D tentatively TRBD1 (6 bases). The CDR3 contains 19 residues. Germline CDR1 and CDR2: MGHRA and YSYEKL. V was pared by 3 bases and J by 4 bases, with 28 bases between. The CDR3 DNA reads TGCGCCAGCAGCCAGGTGAGGTTACAGGGCGCATCCCCCCGTTACGAGCAGTACTTC. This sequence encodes CASSQVRLQGASPRYEQYF.

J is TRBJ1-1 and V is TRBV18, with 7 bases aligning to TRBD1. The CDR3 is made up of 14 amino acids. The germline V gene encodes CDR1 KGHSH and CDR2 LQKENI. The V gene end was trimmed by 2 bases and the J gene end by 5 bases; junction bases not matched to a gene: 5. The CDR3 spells CASSPTGVGTEAFF. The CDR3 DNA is TGTGCCAGCTCACCAACAGGGGTTGGAACTGAAGCTTTCTTT.

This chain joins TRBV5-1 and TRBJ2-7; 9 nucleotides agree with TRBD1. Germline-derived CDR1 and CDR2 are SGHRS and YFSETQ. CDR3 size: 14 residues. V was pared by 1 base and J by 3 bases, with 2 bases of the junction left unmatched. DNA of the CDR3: TGCGCCAGCAGCTTGACAGGGGGCCACTACGAGCAGTACTTC. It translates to CASSLTGGHYEQYF.

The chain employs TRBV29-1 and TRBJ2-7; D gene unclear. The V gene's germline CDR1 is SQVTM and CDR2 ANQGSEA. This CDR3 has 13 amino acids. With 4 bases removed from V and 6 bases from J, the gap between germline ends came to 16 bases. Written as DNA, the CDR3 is TGCAGCGTTGTAGTGGTGCCTAGTAGCGAGCAGTACTTC. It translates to CSVVVVPSSEQYF.

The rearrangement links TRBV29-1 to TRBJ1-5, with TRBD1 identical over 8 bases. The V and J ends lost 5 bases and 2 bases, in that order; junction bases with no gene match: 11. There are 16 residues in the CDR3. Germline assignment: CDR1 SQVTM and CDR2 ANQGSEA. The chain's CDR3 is CSVYLAGGSGNQPQHF. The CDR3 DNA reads TGCAGCGTTTATCTCGCAGGGGGCTCGGGCAATCAGCCCCAGCATTTT.

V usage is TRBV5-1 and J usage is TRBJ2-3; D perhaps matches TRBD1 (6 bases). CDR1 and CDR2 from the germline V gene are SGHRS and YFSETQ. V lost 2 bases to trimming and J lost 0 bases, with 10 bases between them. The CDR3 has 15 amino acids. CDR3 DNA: TGCGCCAGCAGCTTCAGGGGCACTAGCACAGATACGCAGTATTTT. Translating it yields CASSFRGTSTDTQYF.

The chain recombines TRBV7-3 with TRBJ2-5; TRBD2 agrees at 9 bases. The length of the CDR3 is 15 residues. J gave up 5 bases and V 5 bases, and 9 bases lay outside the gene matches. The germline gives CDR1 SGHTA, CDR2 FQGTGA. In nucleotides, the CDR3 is TGTGCCAGCAGCCCTTTGGCGGGGGGGCCCGAGACCCAGTACTTC. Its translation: CASSPLAGGPETQYF.

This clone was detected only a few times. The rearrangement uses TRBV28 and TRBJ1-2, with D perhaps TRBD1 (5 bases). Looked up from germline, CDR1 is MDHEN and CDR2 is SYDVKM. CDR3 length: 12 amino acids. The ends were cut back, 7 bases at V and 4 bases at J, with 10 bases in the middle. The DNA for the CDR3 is TGTGCCAGCATTTCAGGGATCTATGGCTACACCTTC. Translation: CASISGIYGYTF.

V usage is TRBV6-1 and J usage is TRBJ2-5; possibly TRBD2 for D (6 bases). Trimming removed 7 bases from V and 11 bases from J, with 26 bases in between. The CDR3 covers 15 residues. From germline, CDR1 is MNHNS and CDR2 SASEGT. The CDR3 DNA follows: TGTGCCAGCACCCCCCTTCCGGGGGTACGGTTAGAGCAGTACTTC. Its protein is CASTPLPGVRLEQYF.